Listed below are T cell receptor beta chains from one sample, sequenced in a study of T cells in Graves' hyperthyroidism and ophthalmopathy. TCRdb analysed the multiplex PCR reads with MiXCR anew, one entry per CDR3 protein. The sample comprises some 270,000 distinct CDR3 sequences, roughly an eighth of which are singletons, and 7% to 9.5% rests with the top ten. The sample comprised blood. These receptors all stem from a woman in her forties with Graves' hyperthyroidism. Each CDR3 is given with its conserved first and last residue. D genes are given only for firm matches. Part of the rows lack a size; the others show once, few, many or a class for expanded clones.

TRBV12-3/TRBV12-4	NA	TRBJ1-6	few	CASSLNRLNSPLHF	TGTGCCAGCAGTTTAAACAGGTTGAATTCACCCCTCCACTTT
TRBV7-2	NA	TRBJ1-3	NA	CASSLTGLSGNTIYF	TGTGCCAGCAGCCTTACAGGGTTGTCTGGAAACACCATATATTTT
TRBV5-1	NA	TRBJ2-1	many	CASSLTGQFYNEQFF	TGCGCCAGCAGCTTGACCGGACAGTTTTACAATGAGCAGTTCTTC
TRBV7-9	NA	TRBJ2-3	NA	CASSFGTTSTDTQYF	TGTGCCAGCAGCTTTGGGACAACTAGCACAGATACGCAGTATTTT
TRBV14	NA	TRBJ2-1	NA	CASSQGGEGQFF	TGTGCCAGCAGCCAAGGCGGAGAAGGGCAGTTCTTC
TRBV7-8	TRBD1	TRBJ2-3	many	CASSGTASTDTQYF	TGTGCCAGCAGTGGGACAGCCAGCACAGATACGCAGTATTTT
TRBV3-1	TRBD1	TRBJ2-5	many	CASRHRGAGETQYF	TGTGCCAGCAGGCACAGGGGGGCCGGTGAGACCCAGTACTTC
TRBV2	NA	TRBJ1-4	many	CASSVIQGFDEKLFF	TGTGCCAGCAGTGTTATACAGGGTTTCGACGAAAAACTGTTTTTT
TRBV6-2/TRBV6-3	TRBD2	TRBJ2-3	NA	CASSKPFSGRNTDTQYF	TGTGCCAGCAGCAAACCTTTTAGCGGGAGAAACACAGATACGCAGTATTTT
TRBV28	NA	TRBJ2-1	NA	CASSLASVVYYNEQFF	TGTGCCAGCAGTTTGGCTAGCGTCGTCTACTACAATGAGCAGTTCTTC
TRBV12-3/TRBV12-4	TRBD1	TRBJ1-5	many	CASRRTGGGNQPQHF	TGTGCCAGCAGACGGACAGGGGGAGGCAATCAGCCCCAGCATTTT
TRBV11-3	NA	TRBJ2-3	many	CASSLVGSRDTQYF	TGTGCCAGCAGCTTAGTAGGTAGCCGGGATACGCAGTATTTT
TRBV6-2/TRBV6-3	TRBD2	TRBJ2-7	NA	CASKTRSGTSRLHEQYF	TGTGCCAGCAAGACTCGATCCGGGACTAGTCGCCTCCACGAGCAGTACTTC
TRBV15	TRBD2	TRBJ2-7	few	CATSSTLAGGHEQYF	TGTGCCACCAGCAGTACTCTCGCGGGAGGTCACGAGCAGTACTTC
TRBV24-1	TRBD2	TRBJ2-1	NA	CATSDYGTKNNEQFF	TGTGCCACCAGTGATTATGGGACTAAAAACAATGAGCAGTTCTTC
TRBV28	NA	TRBJ1-5	many	CASIETGTQPQHF	TGTGCCAGCATAGAAACAGGGACCCAGCCCCAGCATTTT
TRBV28	NA	TRBJ1-1	many	CASSLLRGAEAFF	TGTGCCAGCAGTTTGTTAAGGGGCGCTGAAGCTTTCTTT
TRBV2	NA	TRBJ1-4	many	CASSEDLETTNEKLFF	TGTGCCAGCAGTGAAGACCTGGAAACAACTAATGAAAAACTGTTTTTT
TRBV12-3/TRBV12-4	TRBD1	TRBJ1-6	many	CASREIRDRTSPLHF	TGTGCCAGCAGAGAAATCCGGGACAGAACATCACCCCTCCACTTT
TRBV28	NA	TRBJ2-3	many	CASSLGAGDTDTQYF	TGTGCCAGCAGTTTGGGGGCGGGAGATACAGATACGCAGTATTTT
TRBV29-1	NA	TRBJ1-4	many	CSARDPEKLFF	TGCAGCGCCCGGGACCCTGAAAAACTGTTTTTT
TRBV28	TRBD1	TRBJ1-2	many	CASSPGQTTYGYTF	TGTGCCAGCAGTCCGGGACAGACGACCTATGGCTACACCTTC
TRBV27	NA	TRBJ2-2	few	CASSSGKTELNTGELFF	TGTGCCAGCAGTTCAGGGAAGACGGAGTTGAACACCGGGGAGCTGTTTTTT
TRBV5-5	NA	TRBJ2-4	NA	CASSWGAENIQYF	TGTGCCAGCAGCTGGGGGGCGGAAAACATTCAGTACTTC
TRBV2	TRBD1	TRBJ1-1	many	CASTLLTGGQTLNTEAFF	TGTGCCAGCACTCTACTGACAGGGGGCCAAACTTTGAACACTGAAGCTTTCTTT